One sample yielded the 27 T cell receptor beta chains listed below, sequenced in a study of monozygotic twins with inflammatory bowel disease. One entry per CDR3 protein, without DNA, is what TCRdb gives after re-calling the 5' RACE reads. The data include 110,000 to 150,000 distinct CDR3 sequences; the top ten clones carry 0.95% to 1.5%. Sequenced sample: blood. Source of these receptors: a human donor with ulcerative colitis or Crohn's disease, or a healthy co-twin of an affected twin (not recorded which).

CDR3 region: CASSGGLAANEQFF. The rearrangement links TRBV5-1 to TRBJ2-1; as DNA is missing, the TRBD2 call by TCRdb cannot be tested. Germline lookup yields CDR1 SGHRS and CDR2 YFSETQ. The CDR3 contains 14 residues.

The chain employs TRBV7-8 and TRBJ2-3; TCRdb picks TRBD1, but there is no DNA to check that call. The CDR3 runs 16 residues. The germline V gene encodes CDR1 SGHVS and CDR2 FQNEAQ. The CDR3 region is CASSVTGALLTDTQYF.

V gene TRBV21-1 combines with J gene TRBJ2-5; without DNA, the TCRdb call of TRBD1 cannot be checked. TRBV21-1 is a documented pseudogene. The CDR3 is 16 amino acids. The chain's CDR3 is CASSKMGGAGEETQYF.

The chain employs TRBV20-1 and TRBJ2-5; checking the TCRdb D call of TRBD2 is not possible without DNA. CDR1 and CDR2 from the germline V gene are DFQATT and SNEGSKA (reference sequence). The CDR3 contains 16 residues. This CDR3 is CSATGGTSGIEETQYF.

CDR3: CASSTLVWRKDTDTQYF. The genes are TRBV7-8 and TRBJ2-3. The CDR3 totals 17 residues. The germline CDR1 and CDR2 sequences are SGHVS and FQNEAQ.

The CDR3 spells CATGWLAVVYEQFF. This rearrangement joins TRBV28 to TRBJ2-1; checking the TCRdb D call of TRBD2 is not possible without DNA. CDR3 length: 14 amino acids. Germline CDR1 and CDR2: MDHEN and SYDVKM.

This chain joins TRBV12-3 or TRBV12-4 and TRBJ2-1; as DNA is missing, the TRBD2 call by TCRdb cannot be tested. The CDR3 runs to 13 residues. The chain's CDR3 is CASSLSPVLEQFF.

The CDR3 spells CASSNGLAGYEQYF. The chain combines TRBV19 with TRBJ2-7; absent DNA, TCRdb's TRBD2 call cannot be checked. Germline lookup yields CDR1 LNHDA and CDR2 SQIVND (reference sequence). The CDR3 sequence is 14 residues long.

The V and J genes are TRBV30 and TRBJ1-2. The CDR3 spans 14 residues. CDR1 GTSNPN and CDR2 SVGIG come from the germline V gene (reference sequence). CDR3 region: CAWSPSRNNYGYTF.

The chain is built from TRBV7-9 and TRBJ1-1; TCRdb indicates TRBD1, and absent DNA this call remains unverified. Germline CDR1 is SEHNR and CDR2 is FQNEAQ (reference sequence). The CDR3 covers 15 residues. The CDR3 sequence: CASSGRQGLNTEAFF.

The chain has TRBV7-9 and TRBJ1-1; TCRdb gives TRBD1 as the D gene, but with no DNA this cannot be confirmed. The CDR3 consists of 17 residues. The V gene's germline CDR1 is SEHNR and CDR2 FQNEAQ (reference sequence). The CDR3 reads CASSSGTGGSVNTEAFF.

The CDR3 reads CASNTDRAVNTEAFF. The chain carries TRBV6-1 and TRBJ1-1; as DNA is missing, the TRBD1 call by TCRdb cannot be tested. CDR1 MNHNS and CDR2 SASEGT come from the germline V gene. This CDR3 is built from 15 residues.

This sequence joins TRBV7-9 and TRBJ1-1; the TCRdb call, TRBD1, lacks DNA for checking. Germline assignment: CDR1 SEHNR and CDR2 FQNEAQ (reference sequence). CDR3 size: 14 residues. The CDR3: CASGTEAMNTEAFF.

V gene TRBV20-1 combines with J gene TRBJ2-7; with no DNA, the TCRdb D assignment of TRBD2 cannot be verified. Germline V gene lookup returns CDR1 DFQATT and CDR2 SNEGSKA (reference sequence). The CDR3 is 17 residues long. The CDR3 sequence is CSANGLAGGRTPDEQYF.

This chain uses TRBV9 with TRBJ2-1; with no DNA, the TCRdb D assignment of TRBD2 cannot be verified. This CDR3 region has 17 residues. Per germline, CDR1 SGDLS and CDR2 YYNGEE. The CDR3 is CASSVAGGLAGGDEQFF.

This sequence joins TRBV4-1 and TRBJ1-2; absent DNA, TCRdb's TRBD1 call cannot be checked. CDR1 is MGHRA, CDR2 YSYEKL, per germline. This CDR3 has 16 residues. The CDR3 reads CASSHISGREDYGYTF.

The chain combines TRBV7-7 with TRBJ1-5. The length of the CDR3 is 15 residues. CDR1 and CDR2 from the germline V gene are SSHAT and FNYEAQ (reference sequence). The CDR3 region is CASSSRASRDQPQHF.

The chain carries TRBV7-9 and TRBJ2-7; absent DNA, TCRdb's TRBD1 call cannot be checked. Germline V gene lookup returns CDR1 SEHNR and CDR2 FQNEAQ (reference sequence). The CDR3 length is 17 residues. CDR3 in amino acids: CASSLRRVGDKSYEQYF.

This rearrangement joins TRBV5-1 to TRBJ2-3; TCRdb selects TRBD1, and the lack of DNA leaves this call unchecked. The CDR3 has 15 amino acids. The germline V gene has CDR1 SGHRS and CDR2 YFSETQ. The CDR3 here is CASSLQPRGTDTQYF.

This chain's CDR3 is CASSYQIPGQGDHEQYF. The chain carries TRBV6-2 or TRBV6-3 and TRBJ2-7; TCRdb indicates TRBD1, and absent DNA this call remains unverified. Germline lookup yields CDR1 MNHEY and CDR2 SVGEGT. CDR3 length equals 17 residues.

The rearrangement joins TRBV9 to TRBJ2-1; TCRdb lists TRBD2, though no DNA is available to test this call. CDR3 length equals 15 residues. Germline CDR1 and CDR2: SGDLS and YYNGEE. The CDR3 reads CASSVVAGGYNEQFF.

The genes are TRBV4-2 and TRBJ2-2; TCRdb gives TRBD1 as the D gene, but with no DNA this cannot be confirmed. The germline V gene has CDR1 LGHNA and CDR2 YNFKEQ. This CDR3 has 16 residues. CDR3 sequence reads: CASSQDRRGRGGEPFF.

V usage is TRBV9 and J usage is TRBJ2-4; absent DNA, TCRdb's TRBD1 call cannot be checked. This CDR3 has 15 amino acids. Germline-derived CDR1 and CDR2 are SGDLS and YYNGEE. The CDR3 is CASSVAEGAWDIQYF.

This chain connects TRBV14 to TRBJ2-3; TCRdb outputs TRBD1, but without DNA this stays unchecked. The germline CDR1 and CDR2 sequences are SGHDN and FVKESK. The CDR3 consists of 21 residues. CDR3 in amino acids: CASISRSGGSPLDEGTDTQYF.

The rearrangement joins TRBV29-1 to TRBJ2-7; TCRdb names TRBD1, which stays unverified in the absence of DNA. The CDR3 covers 14 residues. Germline V lookup: CDR1 SQVTM, CDR2 ANQGSEA. CDR3 region: CSVWGVTTSYEQYF.

The chain's CDR3 is CATSRDGGADTQYF. The gene calls are TRBV15 and TRBJ2-3. Germline V gene data show CDR1 as LNHNV and CDR2 as YYDKDF (reference sequence). CDR3 length equals 14 residues.

The CDR3 protein is CAISEGTGGFQPQHF. The chain links TRBV10-3 to TRBJ1-5; checking the TCRdb D call of TRBD1 is not possible without DNA. Germline lookup yields CDR1 ENHRY and CDR2 SYGVKD. This CDR3 is 15 amino acids long.